This record covers a single T cell receptor beta chain. This entry is derived from a study of monozygotic twins with inflammatory bowel disease. Through template switching, UMIs that included a 6-nucleotide sample barcode were added. TCRdb re-called the 5' RACE reads and gives one entry per CDR3 protein, without DNA. The sample table includes about 440,000 distinct CDR3 sequences. The CDR3 covers 13 residues. Looked up from germline, CDR1 is SGDLS and CDR2 is YYNGEE. This rearrangement joins TRBV9 to TRBJ2-3. The clonotype comes from a human donor with ulcerative colitis or Crohn's disease, or a healthy co-twin of an affected twin (not recorded which). The sequenced sample consisted of blood. The CDR3 here is CASSLHATDTQYF. The full variable domain, its missing parts supplied by reference TRBV9 and TRBJ2-3, is DSGVTQTPKHLITATGQRVTLRCSPRSGDLSVYWYQQSLDQGLQFLIQYYNGEERAKGNILERFSAQQFPDLHSELNLSSLELGDSALYFCASSLHATDTQYFGPGTRLTVL.